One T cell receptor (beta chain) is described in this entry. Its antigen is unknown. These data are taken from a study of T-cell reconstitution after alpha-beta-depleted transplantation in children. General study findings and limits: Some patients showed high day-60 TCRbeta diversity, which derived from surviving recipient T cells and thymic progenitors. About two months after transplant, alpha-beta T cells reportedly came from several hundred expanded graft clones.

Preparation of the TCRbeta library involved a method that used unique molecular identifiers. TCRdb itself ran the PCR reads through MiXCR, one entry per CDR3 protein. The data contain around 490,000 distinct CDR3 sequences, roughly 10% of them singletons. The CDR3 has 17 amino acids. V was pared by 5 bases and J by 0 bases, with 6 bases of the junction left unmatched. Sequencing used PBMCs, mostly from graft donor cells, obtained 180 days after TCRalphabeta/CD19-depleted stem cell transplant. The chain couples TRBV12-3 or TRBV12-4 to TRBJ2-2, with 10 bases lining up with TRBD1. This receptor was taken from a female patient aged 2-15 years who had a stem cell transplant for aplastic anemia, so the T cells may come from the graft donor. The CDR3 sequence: CASSPGDRGPNTGELFF. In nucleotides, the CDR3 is TGTGCCAGCAGTCCGGGGGACAGGGGTCCGAACACCGGGGAGCTGTTTTTT.